This is a list of T cell receptor beta chains from one sample in a study of cytomegalovirus exposure and HLA in healthy donors. Using immunoSEQ multiplex PCR, the repertoire was profiled, and TCRdb retains in-frame clones only, with some absent. Here the sample spans around 150,000 clones, more than 75% being singletons. Specimen: PBMCs. Source of these receptors: a male donor in good health and CMV-seronegative. CDR3s include the opening cysteine and the closing phenylalanine or tryptophan. The D gene is left open where the match is weak. A clone size is listed for some rows: how often the clone was seen (once, few, many), or a class if it is expanded.

DNA: TGTGCCATCAGGAGACAGGGGGAGAACACTGAAGCTTTCTTT
CDR3: CAIRRQGENTEAFF
size: -
J: TRBJ1-1
V: TRBV10-3
D: TRBD1

DNA: TGCGCCAGTACCGACAGGGGGCGGACAGATACGCAGTATTTT
CDR3: CASTDRGRTDTQYF
size: -
J: TRBJ2-3
V: TRBV4-1
D: TRBD1

DNA: TGTGCCAGTAGTTTTTCAGACAGCGAATACTACAATGAGCAGTTCTTC
CDR3: CASSFSDSEYYNEQFF
size: once
J: TRBJ2-1
V: TRBV19
D: -

DNA: TGTGCCAGCAGCGGCCAGGGACTAGCGGAGAGGAACACCGGGGAGCTGTTTTTT
CDR3: CASSGQGLAERNTGELFF
size: once
J: TRBJ2-2
V: TRBV9
D: TRBD2

DNA: TGTGCCAGCAGTGAGACCAGGTCGGTTGGTAATGAGCAGTTCTTC
CDR3: CASSETRSVGNEQFF
size: -
J: TRBJ2-1
V: TRBV2
D: -

DNA: TGTGCCAGTAGTATAGACATGTGGAACACTGAAGCTTTCTTT
CDR3: CASSIDMWNTEAFF
size: -
J: TRBJ1-1
V: TRBV19
D: -

DNA: TGTGCCAGCAGCGCCTCGACAGGGACTGAGCAGTTCTTC
CDR3: CASSASTGTEQFF
size: -
J: TRBJ2-1
V: TRBV7-9
D: TRBD1

DNA: TGCGCCAGCAGCTTAATAGCGGGAGCGGGCACAGATACGCAGTATTTT
CDR3: CASSLIAGAGTDTQYF
size: -
J: TRBJ2-3
V: TRBV5-1
D: TRBD2

DNA: TGCGCCAGCAGCCTAGATGCGCCGGGACTCCTCATGAGTGAGCAGTACTTC
CDR3: CASSLDAPGLLMSEQYF
size: few
J: TRBJ2-7
V: TRBV4-1
D: -

DNA: TGTGCCAGCAGCTTGGCTGGCACAGATACGCAGTATTTT
CDR3: CASSLAGTDTQYF
size: -
J: TRBJ2-3
V: TRBV5-6
D: -

DNA: TGTGCCAGCAGTGCGGGACAGGGGCTTACCTACGAGCAGTACTTC
CDR3: CASSAGQGLTYEQYF
size: -
J: TRBJ2-7
V: TRBV11-3
D: TRBD1

DNA: TGTGCCAGCAGCCCTCGTGGGACAGGGTTTTCGGATCAGCCCCAGCATTTT
CDR3: CASSPRGTGFSDQPQHF
size: -
J: TRBJ1-5
V: TRBV4-2
D: TRBD1

DNA: TGTGCCAGCAGCCCAGGGGGCTCCGGGGAGCTGTTTTTT
CDR3: CASSPGGSGELFF
size: few
J: TRBJ2-2
V: TRBV28
D: TRBD1